The rows below give T cell receptor beta chains drawn from one sample of a study of PD-1 blockade in classical Hodgkin lymphoma. Assay used: immunoSEQ multiplex PCR; TCRdb lists only in-frame clones, some missing. The sample has 35,000 to 45,000 clones, roughly 78% seen once. Sequences were derived from peripheral blood mononuclear cells (PBMCs), sampled before the second cycle of nivolumab. All receptors derive from a human donor with classical Hodgkin lymphoma. Each CDR3 is given with its conserved first and last residue. The D gene is left open where the match is weak. Not all rows give a size; the values are once, few, many and, for expanded clones, a class.

clone size,D gene,J gene,V gene,CDR3 protein
.,.,TRBJ2-7,TRBV4-3,CASSQEWSTGTPYEQYF
.,.,TRBJ1-5,TRBV19,CASSIDLSAYSNQPQHF
.,.,TRBJ1-1,TRBV9,CASSADGWNTEAFF
.,.,TRBJ2-1,TRBV4-2,CASSQFASGPGSYNEQFF
.,TRBD1,TRBJ1-5,TRBV15,CATSIDDRGANQPQHF
few,TRBD1,TRBJ1-1,TRBV7-2,CASSLTGGTEAFF
few,TRBD1,TRBJ1-2,TRBV6-6,CASSQGELYGYTF
.,.,TRBJ2-7,TRBV9,CASRARDGSYEQYF
.,.,TRBJ1-3,TRBV5-1,CASSRGIGSGNTIYF
.,.,TRBJ2-7,TRBV5-1,CASSPSFPGEGSGYEQYF
.,.,TRBJ2-2,TRBV2,CASSEGTANTGELFF
.,TRBD2,TRBJ2-1,TRBV4-1,CASSHVAGGPKFF
.,.,TRBJ2-1,TRBV25-1,CASSRQGTGEQFF
.,.,TRBJ2-7,TRBV7-9,CASTTFESEQYF
.,.,TRBJ2-3,TRBV7-7,CASSLTVLLGDTQYF
.,TRBD1,TRBJ2-2,TRBV27,CASSGDSGTGELFF